This T cell receptor beta chain stems from a study of blood T cell repertoires in COVID-19. Study-level background: Both acute and convalescent COVID-19 samples were obtained from the United States, Italy and Spain. T cells, B-cell-depleted T cells, or PBMCs supplied cDNA or gDNA.

This CDR3 region has 14 residues. J gave up 3 bases and V 4 bases, and 5 bases lay outside the gene matches. Germline V gives CDR1 SGHNT, CDR2 YYREEE (reference sequence). This clone has just a few counts. As handled by the study authors: Nucleated cell counts were estimated from reference gene primer amplification. Here immunoSEQ multiplex PCR was the method, and the copy in TCRdb shows in-frame clones only, minus some. V and J calls and clone size follow that table, whereas D and trimming were derived from the DNA. The sample consists of over 85,000 clones, more than 75% of them appearing once. The sequenced sample was peripheral blood. The J gene is TRBJ2-7, the V gene TRBV5-4; 9 bases fit TRBD1. This clonotype was sampled from a woman aged 80 or over with active COVID-19. CDR3 in DNA: TGTGCCAGCAGCCCCACAGGGGGCCTCTACGAGCAGTACTTC. Its translation is CASSPTGGLYEQYF. The full variable domain, its missing parts supplied by reference TRBV5-4 and TRBJ2-7, is ETGVTQSPTHLIKTRGQQVTLRCSSQSGHNTVSWYQQALGQGPQFIFQYYREEENGRGNFPPRFSGLQFPNYSSELNVNALELDDSALYLCASSPTGGLYEQYFGPGTRLTVT.